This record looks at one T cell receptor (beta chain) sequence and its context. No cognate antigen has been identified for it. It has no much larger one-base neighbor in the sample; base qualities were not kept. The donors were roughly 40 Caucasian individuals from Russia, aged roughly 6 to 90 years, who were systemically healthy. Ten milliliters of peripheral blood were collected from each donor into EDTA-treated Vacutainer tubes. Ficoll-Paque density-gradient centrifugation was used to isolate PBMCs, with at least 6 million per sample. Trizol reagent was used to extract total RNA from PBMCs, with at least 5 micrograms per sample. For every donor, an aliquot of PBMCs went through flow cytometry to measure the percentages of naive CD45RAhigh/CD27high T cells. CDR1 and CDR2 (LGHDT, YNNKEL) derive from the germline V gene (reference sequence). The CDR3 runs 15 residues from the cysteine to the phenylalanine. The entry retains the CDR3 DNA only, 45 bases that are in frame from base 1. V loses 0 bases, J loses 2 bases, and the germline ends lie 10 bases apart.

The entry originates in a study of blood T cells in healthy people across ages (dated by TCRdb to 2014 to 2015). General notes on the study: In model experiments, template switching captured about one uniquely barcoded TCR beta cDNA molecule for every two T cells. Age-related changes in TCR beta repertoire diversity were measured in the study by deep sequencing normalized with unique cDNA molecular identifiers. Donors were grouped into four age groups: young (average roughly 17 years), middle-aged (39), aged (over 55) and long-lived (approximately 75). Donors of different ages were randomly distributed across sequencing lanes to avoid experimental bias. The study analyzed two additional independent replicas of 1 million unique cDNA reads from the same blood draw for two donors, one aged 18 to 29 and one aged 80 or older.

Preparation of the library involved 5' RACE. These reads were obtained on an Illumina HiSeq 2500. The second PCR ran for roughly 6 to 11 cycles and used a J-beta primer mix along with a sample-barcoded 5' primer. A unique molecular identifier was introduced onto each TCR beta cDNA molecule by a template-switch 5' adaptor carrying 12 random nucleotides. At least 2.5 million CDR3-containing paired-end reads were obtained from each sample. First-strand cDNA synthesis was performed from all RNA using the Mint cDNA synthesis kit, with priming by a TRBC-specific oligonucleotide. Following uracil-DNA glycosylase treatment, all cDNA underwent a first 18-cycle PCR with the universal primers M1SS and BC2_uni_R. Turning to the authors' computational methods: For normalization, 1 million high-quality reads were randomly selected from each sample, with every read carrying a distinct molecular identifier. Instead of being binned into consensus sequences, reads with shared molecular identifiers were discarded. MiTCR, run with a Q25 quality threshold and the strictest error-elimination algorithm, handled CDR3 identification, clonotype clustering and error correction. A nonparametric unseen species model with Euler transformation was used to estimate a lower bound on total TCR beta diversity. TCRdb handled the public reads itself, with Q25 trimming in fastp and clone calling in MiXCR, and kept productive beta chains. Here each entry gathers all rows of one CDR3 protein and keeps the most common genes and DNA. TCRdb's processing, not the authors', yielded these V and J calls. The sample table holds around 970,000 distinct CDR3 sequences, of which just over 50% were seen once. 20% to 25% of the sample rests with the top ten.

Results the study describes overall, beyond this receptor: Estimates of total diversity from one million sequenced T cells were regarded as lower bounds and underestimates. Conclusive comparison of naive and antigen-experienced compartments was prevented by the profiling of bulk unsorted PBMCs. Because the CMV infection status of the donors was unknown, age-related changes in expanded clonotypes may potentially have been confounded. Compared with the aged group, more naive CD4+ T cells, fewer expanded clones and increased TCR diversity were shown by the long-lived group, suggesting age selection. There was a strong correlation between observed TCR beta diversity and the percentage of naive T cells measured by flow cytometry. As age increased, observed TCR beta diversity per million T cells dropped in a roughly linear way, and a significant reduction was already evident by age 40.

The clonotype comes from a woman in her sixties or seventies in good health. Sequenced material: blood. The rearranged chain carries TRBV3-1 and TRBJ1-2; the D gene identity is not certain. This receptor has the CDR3 CASSQEDRENYGYTF. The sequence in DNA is TGTGCCAGCAGCCAAGAAGACCGAGAGAACTATGGCTACACCTTC.